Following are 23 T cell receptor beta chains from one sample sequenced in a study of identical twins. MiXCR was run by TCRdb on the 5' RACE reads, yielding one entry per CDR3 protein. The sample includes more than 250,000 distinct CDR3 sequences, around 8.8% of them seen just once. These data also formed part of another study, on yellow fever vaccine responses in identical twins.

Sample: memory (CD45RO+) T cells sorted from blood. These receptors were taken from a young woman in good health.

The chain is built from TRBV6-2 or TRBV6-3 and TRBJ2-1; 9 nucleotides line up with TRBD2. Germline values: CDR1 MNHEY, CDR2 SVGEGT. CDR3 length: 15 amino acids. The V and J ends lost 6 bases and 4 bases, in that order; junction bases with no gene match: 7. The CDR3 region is CASRRDAGGYNEQFF. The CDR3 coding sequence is TGTGCCAGCAGACGCGACGCGGGGGGGTACAATGAGCAGTTCTTC.

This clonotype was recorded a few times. The CDR3: CASSEVEGAGTQYF. The CDR3 DNA follows: TGTGCCAGCAGTGAAGTAGAAGGAGCCGGTACGCAGTATTTT. The chain uses TRBV6-1 and TRBJ2-3; D unclear. Per germline, CDR1 MNHNS and CDR2 SASEGT. V was trimmed by 1 base and J by 8 bases, leaving 13 bases between them. The CDR3 sequence is 14 residues long.

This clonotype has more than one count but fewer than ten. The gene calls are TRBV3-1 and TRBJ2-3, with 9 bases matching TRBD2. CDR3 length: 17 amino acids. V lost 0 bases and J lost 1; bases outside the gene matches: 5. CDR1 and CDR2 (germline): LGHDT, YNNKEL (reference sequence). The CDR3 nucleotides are TGTGCCAGCAGCCAAGATCTAGCGGGGAGTGGCACAGATACGCAGTATTTT. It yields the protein CASSQDLAGSGTDTQYF.

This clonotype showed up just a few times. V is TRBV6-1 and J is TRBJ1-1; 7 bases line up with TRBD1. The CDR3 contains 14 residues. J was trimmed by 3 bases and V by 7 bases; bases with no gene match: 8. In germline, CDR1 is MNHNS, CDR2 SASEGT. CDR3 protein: CASNYHRGDTEAFF. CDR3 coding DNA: TGTGCCAGCAACTACCACAGGGGTGACACTGAAGCTTTCTTT.

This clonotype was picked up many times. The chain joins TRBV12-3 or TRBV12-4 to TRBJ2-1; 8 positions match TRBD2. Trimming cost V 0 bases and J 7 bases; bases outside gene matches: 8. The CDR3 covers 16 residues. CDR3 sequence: CASSLAGTRGANEQFF. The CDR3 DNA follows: TGTGCCAGCAGTTTAGCGGGGACTAGAGGTGCGAATGAGCAGTTCTTC.

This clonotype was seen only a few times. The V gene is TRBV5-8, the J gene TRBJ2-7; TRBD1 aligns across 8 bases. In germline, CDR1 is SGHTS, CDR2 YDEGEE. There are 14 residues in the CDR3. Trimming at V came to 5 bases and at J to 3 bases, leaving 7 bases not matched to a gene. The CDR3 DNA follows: TGTGCCAGCAGGACCGACAGGGGTTACTACGAGCAGTACGTC. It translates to CASRTDRGYYEQYV.

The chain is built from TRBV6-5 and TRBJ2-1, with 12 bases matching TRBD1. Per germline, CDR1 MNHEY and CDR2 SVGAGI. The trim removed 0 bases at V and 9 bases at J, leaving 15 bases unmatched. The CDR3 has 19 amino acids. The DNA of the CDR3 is TGTGCCAGCAGTTACTCGATGGGGACAGGGGGCGGTCGGCCCGGTGAGCAGTTCTTC. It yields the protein CASSYSMGTGGGRPGEQFF.

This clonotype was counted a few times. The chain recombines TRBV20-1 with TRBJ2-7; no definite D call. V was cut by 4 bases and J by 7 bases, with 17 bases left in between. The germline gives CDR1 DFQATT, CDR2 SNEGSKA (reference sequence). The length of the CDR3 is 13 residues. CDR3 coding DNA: TGCAGTGCTATCGCCCCGGCCGTCTTGGAGCAGTACGTC. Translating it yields CSAIAPAVLEQYV.

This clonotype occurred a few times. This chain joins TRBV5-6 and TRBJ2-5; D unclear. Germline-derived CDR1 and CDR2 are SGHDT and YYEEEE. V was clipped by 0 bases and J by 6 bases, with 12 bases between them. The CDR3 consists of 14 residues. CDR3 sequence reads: CASSLGSGWKTQYF. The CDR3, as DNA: TGTGCCAGCAGCTTGGGGTCTGGATGGAAGACCCAGTACTTC.

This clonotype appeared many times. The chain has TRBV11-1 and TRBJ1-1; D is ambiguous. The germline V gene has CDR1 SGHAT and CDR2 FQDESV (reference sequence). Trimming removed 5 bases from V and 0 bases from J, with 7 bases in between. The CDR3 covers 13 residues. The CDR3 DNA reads TGTGCCAGCAGCCACCTACTGAACACTGAAGCTTTCTTT. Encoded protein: CASSHLLNTEAFF.

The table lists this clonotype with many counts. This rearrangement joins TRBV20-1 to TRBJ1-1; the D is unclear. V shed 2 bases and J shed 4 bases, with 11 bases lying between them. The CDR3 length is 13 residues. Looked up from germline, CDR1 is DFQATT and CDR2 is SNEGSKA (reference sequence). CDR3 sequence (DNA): TGCAGTGCTAGAAACTCTGATATCACTGAAGCTTTCTTT. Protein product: CSARNSDITEAFF.

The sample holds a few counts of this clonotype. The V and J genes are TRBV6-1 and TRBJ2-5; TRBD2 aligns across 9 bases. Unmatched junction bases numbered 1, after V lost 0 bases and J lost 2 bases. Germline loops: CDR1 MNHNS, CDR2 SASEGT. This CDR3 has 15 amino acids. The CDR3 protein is CASSEARGGQETQYF. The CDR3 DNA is TGTGCCAGCAGTGAAGCGCGGGGGGGACAAGAGACCCAGTACTTC.

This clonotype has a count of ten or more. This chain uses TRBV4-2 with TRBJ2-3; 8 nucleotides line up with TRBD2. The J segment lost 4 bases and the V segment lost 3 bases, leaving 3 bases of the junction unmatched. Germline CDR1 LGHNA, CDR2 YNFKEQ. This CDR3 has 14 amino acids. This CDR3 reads CASSHKRESDTQYF. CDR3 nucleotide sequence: TGTGCCAGCAGCCATAAGCGGGAGTCAGATACGCAGTATTTT.

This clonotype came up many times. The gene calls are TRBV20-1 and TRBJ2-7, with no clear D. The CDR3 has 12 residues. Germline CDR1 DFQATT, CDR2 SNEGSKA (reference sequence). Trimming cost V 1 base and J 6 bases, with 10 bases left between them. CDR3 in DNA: TGCAGTGCTAGAGTCCGGGTGGGCGAGCAGTACGTC. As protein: CSARVRVGEQYV.

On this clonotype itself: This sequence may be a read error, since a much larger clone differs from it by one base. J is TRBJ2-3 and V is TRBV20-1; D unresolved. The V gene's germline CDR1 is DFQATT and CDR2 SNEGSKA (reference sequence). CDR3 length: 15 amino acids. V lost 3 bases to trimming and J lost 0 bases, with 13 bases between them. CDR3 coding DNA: TGCAGTGCTAGTTTTGCTATGACTAGCACAGATACGCAGTATTTT. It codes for CSASFAMTSTDTQYF.

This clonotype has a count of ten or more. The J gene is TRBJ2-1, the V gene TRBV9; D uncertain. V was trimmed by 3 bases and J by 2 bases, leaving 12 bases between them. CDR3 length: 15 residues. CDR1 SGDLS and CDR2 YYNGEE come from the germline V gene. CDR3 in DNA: TGTGCCAGCAGCGCAACTATCTTAACCTACAATGAGCAGTTCTTC. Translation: CASSATILTYNEQFF.

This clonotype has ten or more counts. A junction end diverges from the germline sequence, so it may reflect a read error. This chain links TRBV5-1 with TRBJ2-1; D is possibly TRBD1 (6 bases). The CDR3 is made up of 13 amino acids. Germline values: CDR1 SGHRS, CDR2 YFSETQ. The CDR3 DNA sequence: TGCGCCAGCAGCTACACCCACAGGGAGACCTCTTACTTC. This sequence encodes CASSYTHRETSYF.

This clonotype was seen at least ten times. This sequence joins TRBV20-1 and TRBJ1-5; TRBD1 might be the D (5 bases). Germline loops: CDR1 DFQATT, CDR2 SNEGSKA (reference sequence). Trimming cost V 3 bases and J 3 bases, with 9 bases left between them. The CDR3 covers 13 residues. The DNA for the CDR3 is TGCAGTGCTAGGACAGCGAACAATCAGCCCCAGCATTTT. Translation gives CSARTANNQPQHF.

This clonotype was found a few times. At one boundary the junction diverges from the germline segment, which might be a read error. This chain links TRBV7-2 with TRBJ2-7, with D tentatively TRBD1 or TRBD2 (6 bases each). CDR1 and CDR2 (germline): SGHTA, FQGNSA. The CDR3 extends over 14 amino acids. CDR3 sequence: CASRRGASSHEQYF. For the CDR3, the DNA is TGTGCCAGCAGGAGGGGGGCTAGCTCCCACGAGCAGTACTTC.

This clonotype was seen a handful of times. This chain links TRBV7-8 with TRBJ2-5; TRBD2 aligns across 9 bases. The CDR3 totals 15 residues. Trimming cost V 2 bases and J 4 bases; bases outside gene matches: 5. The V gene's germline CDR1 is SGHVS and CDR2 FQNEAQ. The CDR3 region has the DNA TGTGCCAGCAGCTTAATGGGACTAGCTTCAGAGACCCAGTACTTC. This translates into CASSLMGLASETQYF.

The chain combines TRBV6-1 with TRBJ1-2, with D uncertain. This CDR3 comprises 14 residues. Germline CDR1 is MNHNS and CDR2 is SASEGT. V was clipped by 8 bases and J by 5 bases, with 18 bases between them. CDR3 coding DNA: TGTGCCAGCGGAACGACGGGTAGGGTGTATGGCTACACCTTC. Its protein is CASGTTGRVYGYTF.

Here the CDR3 DNA reads TGTGCCAGCAGGGGGACAGATTACTCCTACAATGAGCAGTTCTTC. Amino acids: CASRGTDYSYNEQFF. The chain uses TRBV27 and TRBJ2-1, with 7 bases aligning to TRBD1. CDR1 and CDR2 (germline): MNHEY, SMNVEV (reference sequence). The CDR3 spans 15 residues. Germline trimming cut 6 bases from V and 0 bases from J; bases unmatched to any gene: 5.

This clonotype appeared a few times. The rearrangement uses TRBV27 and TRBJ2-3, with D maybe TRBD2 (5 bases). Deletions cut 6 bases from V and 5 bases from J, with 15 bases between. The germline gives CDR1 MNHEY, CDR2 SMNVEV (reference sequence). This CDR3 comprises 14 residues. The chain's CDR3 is CASRPGSWRDTQYF. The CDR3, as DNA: TGTGCCAGCAGACCGGGGTCCTGGAGAGATACGCAGTATTTT.